The 9 T cell receptor beta chains listed next were all sequenced from one sample in a study of blood T cells in healthy people across ages. Using a J-beta primer mix together with a sample-barcoded 5' primer, a second PCR was run for roughly 6 to 11 cycles. TCRdb used MiXCR to reprocess the 5' RACE reads, holding one entry per CDR3 protein. The data hold 900,000 to 950,000 distinct CDR3 sequences, with about 27% observed a single time. These data also formed part of another study, on T cells of mothers and their children.

Sequencing was done on a sample of blood. The origin of the receptors is a woman in her thirties or forties in good health.

The gene calls are TRBV2 and TRBJ2-5; 13 nucleotides match TRBD2. Trimming took 5 bases from V and 11 from J; bases not matched to a gene: 8. The CDR3 loop spans 14 amino acids. Germline lookup yields CDR1 SNHLY and CDR2 FYNNEI. CDR3 sequence reads: CASSRTSGGLKQYF. CDR3 in DNA: TGTGCCAGCAGTCGGACTAGCGGGGGTCTCAAGCAGTACTTC.

This clonotype was picked up a small number of times. One end of the junction is discordant with germline, which a read error may explain. The J gene is TRBJ1-2, the V gene TRBV12-5; D unresolved. The CDR3 covers 12 residues. Germline-derived CDR1 and CDR2 are LGHNT and FRNRAP. CDR3 DNA sequence: TGTGCTAGTGGTTTGGTAAATTATGGCTGCACCTTC. Its protein product is CASGLVNYGCTF.

This clonotype was counted between two and nine times. This chain uses TRBV7-3 with TRBJ2-2; a weak D match, TRBD2 (6 bases). CDR1 is SGHTA, CDR2 FQGTGA, per germline. V lost 5 bases and J 3 bases, leaving 13 bases between the germline ends. The CDR3 consists of 15 residues. The CDR3: CASSPGTFHTGELFF. The DNA of the CDR3 is TGTGCCAGCAGCCCCGGGACTTTCCACACCGGGGAGCTGTTTTTT.

The rearrangement uses TRBV6-6 and TRBJ2-7; 14 bases agree with TRBD2. Trimming removed 6 bases from V and 3 bases from J; junction bases left unmatched: 7. This CDR3 has 16 amino acids. The germline CDR1 and CDR2 sequences are MNHNY and SVGAGI (reference sequence). CDR3 residues: CASSSGTSGGLYEQYF. The CDR3 DNA sequence: TGTGCCAGCAGCTCCGGGACTAGCGGGGGCCTCTACGAGCAGTACTTC.

This clonotype was seen ten or more times. In DNA form, the CDR3 reads TGCAGTGCTGCTACTAGCGGGGCTATGTCTAGCACAGATACGCAGTATTTT. It is translated as CSAATSGAMSSTDTQYF. The chain has TRBV20-1 and TRBJ2-3; 10 bases map to TRBD2. J was trimmed by 0 bases and V by 5 bases; bases with no gene match: 11. The germline V gene has CDR1 DFQATT and CDR2 SNEGSKA (reference sequence). This CDR3 is built from 17 residues.

This clonotype has just a few counts. The chain uses TRBV6-5 and TRBJ1-3, with a possible D match to TRBD1 (5 bases). The V end was cut by 5 bases, the J end by 0 bases, with 11 bases between. The CDR3 is 15 amino acids. CDR1 MNHEY and CDR2 SVGAGI come from the germline V gene. CDR3 sequence reads: CASSPGHHSGNTIYF. DNA for the CDR3: TGTGCCAGCAGTCCCGGACACCACTCTGGAAACACCATATATTTT.

In its sample, this clonotype was seen a few times. The genes are TRBV5-1 and TRBJ2-5; 9 bases map to TRBD1. Germline CDR1 and CDR2: SGHRS and YFSETQ. CDR3 length equals 14 residues. V shed 4 bases, J shed 11 bases, and the junction held 12 bases outside the gene matches. The CDR3 protein is CASSKGTGNNEQYF. The CDR3 bases are TGCGCCAGCAGCAAAGGGACAGGGAACAATGAGCAGTACTTC. Drawing the rest from reference TRBV5-1 and TRBJ2-5, the complete variable domain is KAGVTQTPRYLIKTRGQQVTLSCSPISGHRSVSWYQQTPGQGLQFLFEYFSETQRNKGNFPGRFSGRQFSNSRSEMNVSTLELGDSALYLCASSKGTGNNEQYFGPGTRLLVL.

This clonotype was seen ten or more times. V usage is TRBV18 and J usage is TRBJ1-2; TRBD1 matches at 7 bases. CDR3 length: 15 amino acids. With V trimmed by 2 bases and J by 3 bases, 6 bases remained unmatched. Germline-derived CDR1 and CDR2 are KGHSH and LQKENI. CDR3 DNA sequence: TGTGCCAGCTCACCAGAAATCAGGGGGTACTATGGCTACACCTTC. Encoded protein: CASSPEIRGYYGYTF.

This clonotype was counted between two and nine times. The rearrangement uses TRBV15 and TRBJ2-7; weak D call: TRBD1 (6 bases). Per the germline V gene, CDR1 is LNHNV and CDR2 is YYDKDF (reference sequence). The ends were cut back, 2 bases at V and 7 bases at J, with 18 bases in the middle. CDR3 length equals 15 residues. The CDR3 DNA follows: TGTGCCACCAGCAGATCCTGGGACACCATGAGGGAGCAGTACTTC. It codes for CATSRSWDTMREQYF.